The 18 T cell receptor beta chains listed next were all sequenced from one sample in a study of T cell clones after liver transplantation. Here immunoSEQ multiplex PCR was the method, and the copy in TCRdb shows in-frame clones only, minus some. The sample lists fewer than 20,000 clones, around nine tenths seen once, with 13% in the top ten. The sample in question was CD8+ T cells from blood, obtained before liver transplant. These receptors all stem from a human donor who received a liver transplant.

This CDR3 reads CASSGGPLDQPQHF. CDR3 DNA sequence: TGTGCCAGCAGTGGAGGACCTTTAGATCAGCCCCAGCATTTT. This chain uses TRBV2 with TRBJ1-5; no clear D. This CDR3 is 14 amino acids long. The V gene lost 4 bases and the J gene lost 5 bases, with 12 bases spanning the gap. Germline V gene data show CDR1 as SNHLY and CDR2 as FYNNEI.

This clone qualifies as large. V usage is TRBV11-2 and J usage is TRBJ2-7; possible D gene TRBD2, 6 bases. The CDR3 has 17 amino acids. Germline V gene data show CDR1 as SGHAT and CDR2 as FQNNGV. Trimming stripped 0 bases from V and 0 bases from J, with 15 bases between. CDR3 in amino acids: CASSLDHTSPFSYEQYF. In DNA, the CDR3 is TGTGCCAGCAGCTTAGATCACACTAGCCCCTTCTCCTACGAGCAGTACTTC. Together with reference TRBV11-2 and TRBJ2-7, the CDR3 gives the full variable domain: EAGVAQSPRYKIIEKRQSVAFWCNPISGHATLYWYQQILGQGPKLLIQFQNNGVVDDSQLPKDRFSAERLKGVDSTLKIQPAKLEDSAVYLCASSLDHTSPFSYEQYFGPGTRLTVT.

This clone was observed once. The V call is TRBV4-3, the J call TRBJ2-7; 11 bases are a match to TRBD2. This CDR3 is 18 amino acids long. Germline assignment: CDR1 LGHNA and CDR2 YSLEER. The trim removed 0 bases at V and 2 bases at J, leaving 9 bases unmatched. CDR3 DNA: TGCGCCAGCAGCCAAGATAGGCTAGCGGGAGGTACTGCCTACGAGCAGTACTTC. Its protein product is CASSQDRLAGGTAYEQYF.

The V gene is TRBV6-1, the J gene TRBJ1-1, with D uncertain. V lost 9 bases to trimming and J lost 1 base, with 6 bases between them. Germline V lookup: CDR1 MNHNS, CDR2 SASEGT. The CDR3 extends over 11 amino acids. DNA for the CDR3: TGTGCCAGTAGGGAGAACACTGAAGCTTTCTTT. Amino acids: CASRENTEAFF.

The chain uses TRBV7-6 and TRBJ2-7; a possible D gene is TRBD2 (6 bases). There are 14 residues in the CDR3. The V gene's germline CDR1 is SGHVS and CDR2 FNYEAQ. V gave up 5 bases and J gave up 1 base, with 12 bases separating them. CDR3 amino acids: CASSPGTGSYEQYF. Here the CDR3 DNA reads TGTGCCAGCAGCCCTGGGACTGGATCCTACGAGCAGTACTTC.

V and J are TRBV13 and TRBJ2-7; 8 nucleotides agree with TRBD2. Germline loops: CDR1 PRHDT, CDR2 FYEKMQ (reference sequence). The J segment lost 2 bases and the V segment lost 3 bases, leaving 3 bases of the junction unmatched. This CDR3 region has 14 residues. This CDR3 is CASSLGRGAYEQYF. The CDR3 DNA sequence: TGTGCCAGCAGCTTGGGGCGGGGGGCCTACGAGCAGTACTTC.

Only one count was recorded for this clone. V is TRBV2 and J is TRBJ2-5; D possibly uses TRBD1 or TRBD2 (5 bases each). V lost 6 bases and J lost 1, with 18 bases in between. CDR3 size: 16 residues. Germline assignment: CDR1 SNHLY and CDR2 FYNNEI. CDR3 residues: CASSLRGPTSQETQYF. Written as DNA, the CDR3 is TGTGCCAGCAGCCTGAGGGGACCCACCTCCCAAGAGACCCAGTACTTC.

The V gene is TRBV19, the J gene TRBJ2-1; D remains ambiguous. Trimming shortened V by 5 bases and J by 0 bases, and 14 bases separated the two germline ends. Germline V CDR1 and CDR2: LNHDA, SQIVND (reference sequence). The CDR3 has 16 amino acids. In DNA form, the CDR3 reads TGTGCCAGTAGTTACAGATCACCAATCTCCTACAATGAGCAGTTCTTC. Translated: CASSYRSPISYNEQFF.

The gene calls are TRBV11-2 and TRBJ2-7; tentatively, D is TRBD1 or TRBD2 (5 bases each). Germline CDR1 reads SGHAT; CDR2 reads FQNNGV. The length of the CDR3 is 12 residues. V was shortened by 3 bases and J by 6 bases, with 9 bases between the two germline ends. The CDR3 protein is CASSLPGAEQYF. CDR3 coding DNA: TGTGCCAGCAGCTTGCCCGGGGCCGAGCAGTACTTC.

The rearrangement joins TRBV4-1 to TRBJ2-5; no clear D. CDR1 MGHRA and CDR2 YSYEKL come from the germline V gene. V dropped 0 bases and J dropped 2 bases, with 10 bases sitting between them. CDR3 length: 15 residues. In DNA form, the CDR3 reads TGCGCCAGCAGCCAAGAAGGACGAACACAAGAGACCCAGTACTTC. Amino acids: CASSQEGRTQETQYF.

The rearrangement uses TRBV19 and TRBJ1-3; D call uncertain. In germline, CDR1 is LNHDA, CDR2 SQIVND (reference sequence). Trimming removed 3 bases from V and 4 bases from J, with 16 bases in between. This CDR3 comprises 16 residues. DNA of the CDR3: TGTGCCAGTAGTATCCCCGACGGGGAGACCGGAAACACCATATATTTT. Its protein is CASSIPDGETGNTIYF.

The chain uses TRBV19 and TRBJ2-2; 14 nucleotides match TRBD2. The CDR3 length is 15 residues. Germline values: CDR1 LNHDA, CDR2 SQIVND (reference sequence). V shed 8 bases and J 5 bases; nucleotides not matched to a gene: 4. This chain's CDR3 is CASDGLAGGTGELFF. The CDR3 nucleotides read TGTGCCAGTGATGGACTAGCGGGAGGAACCGGGGAGCTGTTTTTT.

The genes are TRBV21-1 and TRBJ1-6. TRBV21-1 is reported as a pseudogene. The CDR3 length is 18 residues. CDR3 residues: CASSWRVATHNHNSPLHF. The CDR3 nucleotides are TGTGCCAGCAGTTGGAGGGTAGCTACACATAATCATAATTCACCCCTCCACTTT.

This clone was recorded a few times. The J gene is TRBJ1-5, the V gene TRBV27; D gene ambiguous. Trimming removed 0 bases at V and 0 bases at J, with 9 bases between. The CDR3 has 16 amino acids. CDR1 is MNHEY and CDR2 is SMNVEV in the germline V gene (reference sequence). The CDR3 DNA reads TGTGCCAGCAGTTTATCGATAGCCACTAGCAATCAGCCCCAGCATTTT. Protein sequence: CASSLSIATSNQPQHF.

The gene calls are TRBV19 and TRBJ1-5, with D hard to call. Germline assignment: CDR1 LNHDA and CDR2 SQIVND (reference sequence). Trimming shortened V by 9 bases and J by 3 bases, and 9 bases separated the two germline ends. The CDR3 runs 12 residues. In DNA, the CDR3 is TGTGCCAGCTCGCTCCCCAATCAGCCCCAGCATTTT. Protein sequence: CASSLPNQPQHF.

The V and J genes are TRBV28 and TRBJ1-3; D call uncertain. V lost 3 bases and J lost 3, with 6 bases in between. This CDR3 comprises 13 residues. CDR1 and CDR2 (germline): MDHEN, SYDVKM. The CDR3 protein is CASSFYGGNTIYF. The CDR3 region has the DNA TGTGCCAGCAGTTTCTATGGTGGAAACACCATATATTTT.

The chain combines TRBV13 with TRBJ1-5; D is undetermined. This CDR3 region has 14 residues. The germline V gene has CDR1 PRHDT and CDR2 FYEKMQ (reference sequence). V was cut by 7 bases and J by 4 bases, with 14 bases left in between. In nucleotides, the CDR3 is TGTGCCAGCACCCAAGGTGTCGGAAATCAGCCCCAGCATTTT. Translation gives CASTQGVGNQPQHF.

DNA of the CDR3: TGTGCCAGTAGTATCTCCCCGCTCTACTACAATCAGCCCCAGCATTTT. This gives the protein CASSISPLYYNQPQHF. This chain links TRBV19 with TRBJ1-5; no clear D. This CDR3 region has 16 residues. Germline CDR1 is LNHDA and CDR2 is SQIVND (reference sequence). With 3 bases removed from V and 3 bases from J, the gap between germline ends came to 15 bases.